The present T cell receptor (beta chain) was sequenced within a study of cytomegalovirus exposure and HLA in healthy donors. Study conclusions and caveats: HLA restriction was apparent for most CMV-associated TCR beta chains in a later analysis.

PCR primers comprised 60 Vbeta and 13 Jbeta primers. Measured with immunoSEQ multiplex PCR; TCRdb has only the in-frame clones, and not every one. The table includes around 78,000 clones, over 55% detected once. This clone occurred once. Its antigen is still unknown. CDR3 size: 14 residues. Germline V gives CDR1 MNHEY, CDR2 SMNVEV (reference sequence). Trimming took off 7 bases at V and 5 bases at J, with 17 bases between the two ends. The chain has TRBV27 and TRBJ1-2; D is perhaps TRBD1 (5 bases). Sequencing used PBMCs. The TCR originated in a man younger than 40 in good health and CMV-seropositive. DNA for the CDR3: TGTGCCAGCAAAGACGGACGGGGGATTTATGGCTACACCTTC. Amino acids: CASKDGRGIYGYTF.